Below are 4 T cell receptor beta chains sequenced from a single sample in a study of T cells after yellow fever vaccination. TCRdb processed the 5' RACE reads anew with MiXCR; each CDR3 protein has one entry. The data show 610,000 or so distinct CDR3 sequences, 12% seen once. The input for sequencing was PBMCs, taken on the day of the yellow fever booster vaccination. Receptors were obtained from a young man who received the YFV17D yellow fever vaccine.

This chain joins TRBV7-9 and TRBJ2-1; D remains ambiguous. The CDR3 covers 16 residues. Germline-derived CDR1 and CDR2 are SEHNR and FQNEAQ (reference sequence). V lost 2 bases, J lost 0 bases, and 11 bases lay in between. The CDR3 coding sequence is TGTGCCAGCAGCTTATTTACAGTAAGCTCCTACAATGAGCAGTTCTTC. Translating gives CASSLFTVSSYNEQFF.

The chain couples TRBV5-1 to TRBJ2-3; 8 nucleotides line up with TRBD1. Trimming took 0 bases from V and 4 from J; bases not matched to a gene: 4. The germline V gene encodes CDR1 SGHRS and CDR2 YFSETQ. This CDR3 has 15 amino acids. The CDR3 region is CASSLDLQGADTQYF. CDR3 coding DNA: TGCGCCAGCAGCTTGGATCTACAGGGGGCAGATACGCAGTATTTT.

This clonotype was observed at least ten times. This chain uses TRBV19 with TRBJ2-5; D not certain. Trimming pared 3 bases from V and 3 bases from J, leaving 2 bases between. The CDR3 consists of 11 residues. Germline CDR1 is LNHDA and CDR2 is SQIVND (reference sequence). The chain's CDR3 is CASSIEETQYF. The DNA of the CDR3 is TGTGCCAGTAGTATTGAAGAGACCCAGTACTTC.

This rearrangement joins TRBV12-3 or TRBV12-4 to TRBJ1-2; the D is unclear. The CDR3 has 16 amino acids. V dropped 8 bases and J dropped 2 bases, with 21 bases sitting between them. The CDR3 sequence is CASVPSGRAGNYGYTF. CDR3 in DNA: TGTGCCAGCGTACCCTCGGGCAGAGCTGGCAACTATGGCTACACCTTC.